This T cell receptor beta chain derives from a study of vaccination and CD4 T cells after COVID-19. Across the whole study: Convalescent donors were composed of six males and four females, of whom two were Hispanic.

There are a few counts of this clonotype. Germline lookup yields CDR1 MNHEY and CDR2 SVGEGT. Unmatched junction bases numbered 7, after V lost 6 bases and J lost 7 bases. The CDR3 extends over 14 amino acids. The time point here: late sampling 161 to 241 days after vaccination in three convalescent patients. TCRdb reprocessed the PCR reads via MiXCR and lists one record per CDR3 protein. Of approximately 40,000 distinct CDR3 sequences in the sample, under 45% were seen once. This receptor was taken from a human donor who had recovered from COVID-19. The sample was CD4+ T cells from blood, taken about 7 months after SARS-CoV-2 vaccination. The chain recombines TRBV6-2 or TRBV6-3 with TRBJ2-3; TRBD2 aligns across 10 bases. The CDR3 DNA reads TGTGCCAGCAGGGGGGGACTAGCGTCCCATACGCAGTATTTT. This codes for CASRGGLASHTQYF.